Below are 28 T cell receptor beta chains sequenced from a single sample in a study of cytomegalovirus exposure and HLA in healthy donors. The study ran its PCR with 60 Vbeta and 13 Jbeta primers. Produced via immunoSEQ multiplex PCR; TCRdb's table is partial and in-frame only. Of around 76,000 clones in the sample, around 70% were seen once. The sample was PBMCs. These receptors all come from a woman aged 35 to 49 in good health and CMV-seropositive.

The gene calls are TRBV7-2 and TRBJ1-6; 8 positions agree with TRBD1. Germline values: CDR1 SGHTA, CDR2 FQGNSA. V was clipped by 1 base and J by 4 bases; unmatched bases: 0. The CDR3 is made up of 15 amino acids. For the CDR3, the DNA is TGTGCCAGCAGCTTAGACAGGGGGTATAATTCACCCCTCCACTTT. Protein product: CASSLDRGYNSPLHF.

The chain carries TRBV9 and TRBJ2-7; TRBD1 aligns across 8 bases. This CDR3 spans 15 amino acids. V shed 0 bases and J 6 bases; nucleotides not matched to a gene: 8. Germline CDR1 SGDLS, CDR2 YYNGEE. CDR3 coding DNA: TGTGCCAGCAGCGTAGCAATCGACAGGGGATCCGAGCAGTACTTC. Encoded protein: CASSVAIDRGSEQYF.

V gene TRBV6-6 combines with J gene TRBJ1-1; 9 bases agree with TRBD1. The CDR3 runs 14 residues. The J segment lost 5 bases and the V segment lost 6 bases, leaving 7 bases of the junction unmatched. Germline V gives CDR1 MNHNY, CDR2 SVGAGI (reference sequence). CDR3 sequence: CASSVQGALTEAFF. In DNA form, the CDR3 reads TGTGCCAGCAGCGTACAGGGGGCCCTGACTGAAGCTTTCTTT.

This clone was observed once. The J gene is TRBJ2-7, the V gene TRBV11-2; D possibly corresponds to TRBD1 (6 bases). The germline V gene encodes CDR1 SGHAT and CDR2 FQNNGV. V was cut by 5 bases and J by 0 bases, with 17 bases left in between. CDR3 length equals 16 residues. The chain's CDR3 is CASSDGWQGNSYEQYF. DNA for the CDR3: TGTGCCAGCAGCGATGGGTGGCAGGGGAACTCCTACGAGCAGTACTTC.

The chain carries TRBV18 and TRBJ1-3; D gene unclear. Germline loops: CDR1 KGHSH, CDR2 LQKENI. This CDR3 is built from 14 residues. Trimming pared 4 bases from V and 4 bases from J, leaving 11 bases between. CDR3 DNA sequence: TGTGCCAGCTCACTCCGTGGGCTAGGAAACACCATATATTTT. Amino acid sequence: CASSLRGLGNTIYF.

V is TRBV4-3 and J is TRBJ1-2; D is ambiguous. Germline CDR1 LGHNA, CDR2 YSLEER. This CDR3 is 12 amino acids long. V gave up 0 bases and J gave up 4 bases, with 3 bases separating them. CDR3 region: CASSQDFYGYTF. CDR3 coding DNA: TGCGCCAGCAGCCAAGACTTCTATGGCTACACCTTC.

The V and J genes are TRBV6-6 and TRBJ1-5; D might be TRBD1 (5 bases). This CDR3 region has 15 residues. CDR1 and CDR2 (germline): MNHNY, SVGAGI (reference sequence). The ends were cut back, 8 bases at V and 7 bases at J, with 21 bases in the middle. CDR3 loop: CASVWVAGKDQPQHF. The CDR3 DNA reads as TGTGCCAGCGTGTGGGTGGCAGGGAAAGACCAGCCCCAGCATTTT.

This rearrangement joins TRBV11-3 to TRBJ2-1; TRBD2 matches 8 bases. Germline V gene sequence: CDR1 SGHNT, CDR2 YENEEA. This CDR3 spans 15 amino acids. V lost 5 bases and J lost 10; bases outside the gene matches: 13. This CDR3 reads CASSGGVAGSDEQFF. CDR3 bases: TGTGCCAGCAGCGGGGGCGTAGCGGGATCAGACGAGCAGTTCTTC.

The chain carries TRBV7-2 and TRBJ2-2; 9 bases map to TRBD1. With 3 bases clipped from V and 0 bases from J, the junction kept 11 bases outside the gene matches. Germline values: CDR1 SGHTA, CDR2 FQGNSA. This CDR3 comprises 19 residues. The DNA of the CDR3 is TGTGCCAGCAGCTTGACAGGGGGGAGGGGGGACCCGAACACCGGGGAGCTGTTTTTT. Its translation: CASSLTGGRGDPNTGELFF. Full variable domain (outside the CDR3, taken from reference TRBV7-2 and TRBJ2-2): GAGVSQSPSNKVTEKGKDVELRCDPISGHTALYWYRQSLGQGLEFLIYFQGNSAPDKSGLPSDRFSAERTGGSVSTLTIQRTQQEDSAVYLCASSLTGGRGDPNTGELFFGEGSRLTVL.

The table lists this clone with a few counts. A read error likely explains this, since a far larger clone differs by one base. This CDR3 is also generated by other DNA sequences in the sample. The rearrangement links TRBV2 to TRBJ1-5; no reliable D call. The germline CDR1 and CDR2 sequences are SNHLY and FYNNEI. CDR3 length equals 14 residues. Written as DNA, the CDR3 is TGTGCCAGCAGCGAAGGAGGTAGCAATCAGCCCCAGCATTTT. It yields the protein CASSEGGSNQPQHF.

This clone was detected a few times. The J gene is TRBJ1-2, the V gene TRBV4-1, with 10 bases identical to TRBD1. Germline CDR1 and CDR2: MGHRA and YSYEKL. The length of the CDR3 is 14 residues. V lost 6 bases and J lost 7; bases outside the gene matches: 8. The DNA for the CDR3 is TGCGCCAGCAGGACTTACGACAGGGGGCTTGGCTACACCTTC. Its translation is CASRTYDRGLGYTF.

V and J are TRBV28 and TRBJ2-7; 8 positions match TRBD2. Trimming removed 5 bases from V and 4 bases from J; junction bases left unmatched: 10. The germline V gene encodes CDR1 MDHEN and CDR2 SYDVKM. The CDR3 consists of 15 residues. The CDR3 reads CASSRQVAGRYEQYF. The CDR3 nucleotides read TGTGCCAGCAGTCGGCAAGTAGCGGGAAGGTACGAGCAGTACTTC.

The chain is built from TRBV7-2 and TRBJ2-3; no clear D gene. The V end was cut by 3 bases, the J end by 3 bases, with 7 bases between. Germline lookup yields CDR1 SGHTA and CDR2 FQGNSA. The CDR3 runs 13 residues. In DNA form, the CDR3 reads TGTGCCAGCAGCTTCGCGGTGACAGATACGCAGTATTTT. It codes for CASSFAVTDTQYF.

The chain is built from TRBV9 and TRBJ1-5; 9 bases map to TRBD1. The CDR3 has 15 amino acids. The germline CDR1 and CDR2 sequences are SGDLS and YYNGEE. V trimming: 2 bases; J trimming: 11 bases; junction bases outside the gene matches: 11. The CDR3 loop is CASSVAQGAGESQHF. In DNA, the CDR3 is TGTGCCAGCAGCGTGGCACAGGGGGCGGGTGAATCCCAGCATTTT.

V gene TRBV5-4 combines with J gene TRBJ1-1; TRBD1 is a possible D gene (6 bases). Germline lookup yields CDR1 SGHNT and CDR2 YYREEE (reference sequence). This CDR3 has 16 residues. Trimming left V 0 bases short and J 7 bases short, with 19 bases between. The chain's CDR3 is CASSLAAGGGGIEAFF. The CDR3 nucleotides are TGTGCCAGCAGCTTGGCCGCTGGGGGGGGCGGGATTGAAGCTTTCTTT.

This chain connects TRBV4-3 to TRBJ2-3, with D possibly matching TRBD2 (6 bases). This CDR3 comprises 16 residues. Germline assignment: CDR1 LGHNA and CDR2 YSLEER. V lost 2 bases to trimming and J lost 4 bases, with 16 bases between them. The CDR3 DNA reads TGCGCCAGCAGCCAAAGTTATCGACGGGGGTCAGATACGCAGTATTTT. Encoded protein: CASSQSYRRGSDTQYF.

The table lists this clone with a few counts. CDR3 region: CASSFEFKKLFF. CDR3 DNA: TGTGCCAGCAGTTTTGAGTTCAAAAAACTGTTTTTT. This sequence joins TRBV28 and TRBJ1-4; D call uncertain. The CDR3 covers 12 residues. The ends were cut back, 3 bases at V and 9 bases at J, with 8 bases in the middle. Germline values: CDR1 MDHEN, CDR2 SYDVKM.

The chain is built from TRBV5-4 and TRBJ1-6; 11 bases are shared with TRBD1. This CDR3 contains 16 residues. V was clipped by 4 bases and J by 6 bases; unmatched bases: 6. The germline V gene has CDR1 SGHNT and CDR2 YYREEE (reference sequence). The chain's CDR3 is CASSQRTGGFNSPLHF. DNA for the CDR3: TGTGCCAGCAGCCAAAGGACAGGGGGCTTTAATTCACCCCTCCACTTT.

The rearrangement joins TRBV27 to TRBJ1-2, with D possibly being TRBD1 (6 bases). V was trimmed by 6 bases and J by 5 bases, leaving 16 bases between them. This CDR3 has 14 residues. CDR1 MNHEY and CDR2 SMNVEV come from the germline V gene (reference sequence). CDR3 sequence reads: CASSPIGGTYGYTF. CDR3 nucleotide sequence: TGTGCCAGCAGCCCCATCGGGGGGACATATGGCTACACCTTC.

V is TRBV5-6 and J is TRBJ2-7; 7 nucleotides agree with TRBD2. J gave up 0 bases and V 4 bases, and 4 bases lay outside the gene matches. Germline loops: CDR1 SGHDT, CDR2 YYEEEE. This CDR3 spans 14 amino acids. CDR3 amino acids: CASSRSGGSYEQYF. The CDR3 bases are TGTGCCAGCAGCCGTTCGGGGGGCTCCTACGAGCAGTACTTC. Using reference TRBV5-6 and TRBJ2-7 for the parts outside the CDR3, the full variable domain is DAGVTQSPTHLIKTRGQQVTLRCSPKSGHDTVSWYQQALGQGPQFIFQYYEEEERQRGNFPDRFSGHQFPNYSSELNVNALLLGDSALYLCASSRSGGSYEQYFGPGTRLTVT.

The chain has TRBV6-5 and TRBJ1-2; perhaps TRBD1 as D (6 bases). The CDR3 sequence is 14 residues long. Germline V gene lookup returns CDR1 MNHEY and CDR2 SVGAGI. The ends were cut back, 6 bases at V and 8 bases at J, with 19 bases in the middle. CDR3 sequence (DNA): TGTGCCAGCAGCCCACACCGGGGGGCTGGGGGCTACACCTTC. Translated, it gives CASSPHRGAGGYTF.

This chain uses TRBV7-3 with TRBJ1-2; D is unresolved. The CDR3 covers 13 residues. Germline V gene lookup returns CDR1 SGHTA and CDR2 FQGTGA. The V gene lost 5 bases and the J gene lost 3 bases, with 10 bases spanning the gap. The CDR3 nucleotides are TGTGCCAGCAGCCTCAAACCAGACTATGGCTACACCTTC. Its translation is CASSLKPDYGYTF.

Of note for this clone: The junction does not match germline at one end; this may be a read error. V gene TRBV7-7 combines with J gene TRBJ2-3; D is perhaps TRBD2 (5 bases). This CDR3 region has 16 residues. The V gene's germline CDR1 is SSHAT and CDR2 FNYEAQ (reference sequence). The CDR3 sequence: CASSLVAGSSTDTQYF. The CDR3 DNA follows: TGTGCTAGCAGCTTAGTTGCGGGCTCCAGCACAGATACGCAGTATTTT.

V is TRBV28 and J is TRBJ2-3; unclear D gene. V was trimmed by 6 bases and J by 7 bases, leaving 11 bases between them. This CDR3 contains 12 residues. Germline lookup yields CDR1 MDHEN and CDR2 SYDVKM. CDR3 coding DNA: TGTGCCAGCAGGAGTGCGCTCAATACGCAGTATTTT. Protein sequence: CASRSALNTQYF. Looking up the rest from reference TRBV28 and TRBJ2-3 gives the full variable domain: DVKVTQSSRYLVKRTGEKVFLECVQDMDHENMFWYRQDPGLGLRLIYFSYDVKMKEKGDIPEGYSVSREKKERFSLILESASTNQTSMYLCASRSALNTQYFGPGTRLTVL.

The rearrangement links TRBV6-1 to TRBJ2-7; 8 positions agree with TRBD1. Looked up from germline, CDR1 is MNHNS and CDR2 is SASEGT. J lost 0 bases, V lost 8 bases, and 6 bases had no gene match. The length of the CDR3 is 14 residues. DNA for the CDR3: TGTGCCAGCGGACAGGGATCGGGCTCCTACGAGCAGTACTTC. Residues: CASGQGSGSYEQYF.

The rearrangement links TRBV5-1 to TRBJ2-7; D perhaps matches TRBD1 (6 bases). CDR3 length equals 15 residues. Trimming pared 5 bases from V and 6 bases from J, leaving 21 bases between. Per germline, CDR1 SGHRS and CDR2 YFSETQ. CDR3 in amino acids: CASRPAGTRLAEQYF. CDR3 nucleotide sequence: TGCGCCAGCAGGCCGGCCGGGACACGGCTAGCCGAGCAGTACTTC.

The V gene is TRBV29-1, the J gene TRBJ1-2; D might be TRBD1 (6 bases). With 7 bases removed from V and 5 bases from J, the gap between germline ends came to 17 bases. Germline CDR1 is SQVTM and CDR2 is ANQGSEA. This CDR3 comprises 13 residues. Here the CDR3 DNA reads TGCAGCGCCTCGACAGGCCAAAATTATGGCTACACCTTC. It is translated as CSASTGQNYGYTF.

The V gene is TRBV7-3, the J gene TRBJ2-5, with TRBD1 matching over 7 bases. Germline loops: CDR1 SGHTA, CDR2 FQGTGA. V lost 5 bases to trimming and J lost 1 base; unmatched junction nucleotides: 1. This CDR3 comprises 13 residues. The CDR3 bases are TGTGCCAGCAGCAGGGACAGCCAAGAGACCCAGTACTTC. It is translated as CASSRDSQETQYF.